The rows below give T cell receptor beta chains drawn from one sample of a study of metastatic and nonmetastatic thyroid tumors. Using MiXCR, TCRdb re-called clones from the PCR reads. The sample yields some 4,000 clones, 30% to 40% seen once. The sequenced material came from adjacent normal tissue. These receptors all come from a female donor with papillary thyroid cancer or a benign thyroid nodule (not recorded which). Some clones in this sample may be carry-over from other donors' samples. Each CDR3 is given with its conserved first and last residue. The D gene is left open where the match is weak. Clone sizes are given selectively: once, few, many, or a class where the clone is expanded.

D gene	clone size	V gene	J gene	CDR3 DNA	CDR3 protein
TRBD1	NA	TRBV7-3	TRBJ2-1	TGTGCCAGCAGCCCTGTAGGACAGGTAAATGAGCAGTTCTTC	CASSPVGQVNEQFF
NA	NA	TRBV6-1	TRBJ1-6	TGTGCCAGCAGTGAAGCGGGGGGGGCGCAGCTCTCCCTCCACTTT	CASSEAGGAQLSLHF
NA	few	TRBV6-1	TRBJ2-7	TGTGCCAGCACCCGGACATCGACCCCTTACGAGCAGTACTTC	CASTRTSTPYEQYF
TRBD2	few	TRBV27	TRBJ2-3	TGTGCCAGCAGGCCCCGAGGGACTAGGCAGTATTTT	CASRPRGTRQYF
NA	NA	TRBV11-3	TRBJ2-7	TGTGCCAGCAGCTCAAACGGGGACGAGCAGTACTTC	CASSSNGDEQYF
TRBD1	few	TRBV19	TRBJ1-1	TGTGCCAGTAGCCTCCGGGACAGGGGTTCTACTGAAGCTTTCTTT	CASSLRDRGSTEAFF
NA	NA	TRBV6-1	TRBJ1-5	TGTGCCAGCAGTGAATTCAGGAATCAGCCCCAGCATTTT	CASSEFRNQPQHF
NA	NA	TRBV6-2/TRBV6-3	TRBJ1-5	TGTGCCAGCAGGTCCGATAGCCATCAGCCCCAGCATTTT	CASRSDSHQPQHF
TRBD1	NA	TRBV2	TRBJ1-5	TGTGCCAGCAGTTTGGACAGGAGCGGTAGCAATCAGCCCCAGCATTTT	CASSLDRSGSNQPQHF
NA	few	TRBV6-1	TRBJ2-7	TGTGCCAGCAGTGAGGTTGAGGGGTACGAGCAGTACTTC	CASSEVEGYEQYF
TRBD1	few	TRBV29-1	TRBJ2-7	TGCAGCGTCCCCGTGGGCAGGGGGCTTTCGGAAGAGCAGTACTTC	CSVPVGRGLSEEQYF
NA	few	TRBV7-8	TRBJ1-2	TGTGCCAGCAGCTTACAGGGTTCGAGTATCTATGGCTACACCTTC	CASSLQGSSIYGYTF
TRBD1	NA	TRBV11-1	TRBJ2-1	TGTGCCAGCAGCTCACCGGGACAGGGGGCGCGAAATGAGCAGTTCTTC	CASSSPGQGARNEQFF
NA	NA	TRBV4-2	TRBJ1-3	TGTGCCAGCAGCCAAGGGAGCTCTGGAAACACCATATATTTT	CASSQGSSGNTIYF
TRBD1	large	TRBV6-5	TRBJ1-1	TGTGCCAGCAGTTCCCTCCGGGACAGAAGAAGGGGGAACACTGAAGCTTTCTTT	CASSSLRDRRRGNTEAFF
NA	few	TRBV6-1	TRBJ2-5	TGTGCCAGCAGTTGGACCACCGAGGGAAGGGCCCAGTACTTC	CASSWTTEGRAQYF
TRBD1	many	TRBV7-2	TRBJ2-3	TGCGCCAGCAGCTCAGGGGGCTTTAGCCCAACGCAGTATTTT	CASSSGGFSPTQYF
NA	few	TRBV6-4	TRBJ1-3	TGTGCCAGCAGTTACGGTGGGGGTGGCTCTGGAAACACCATATATTTT	CASSYGGGGSGNTIYF
NA	NA	TRBV7-2	TRBJ1-6	TGTGCCAGCAGCTTTAACAGGGTCTATAATTCACCCCTCCACTTT	CASSFNRVYNSPLHF
TRBD2	few	TRBV6-1	TRBJ2-3	TGTGCCAGCAGTACCGGTTCGGGGGGGATCACAGATACGCAGTATTTT	CASSTGSGGITDTQYF